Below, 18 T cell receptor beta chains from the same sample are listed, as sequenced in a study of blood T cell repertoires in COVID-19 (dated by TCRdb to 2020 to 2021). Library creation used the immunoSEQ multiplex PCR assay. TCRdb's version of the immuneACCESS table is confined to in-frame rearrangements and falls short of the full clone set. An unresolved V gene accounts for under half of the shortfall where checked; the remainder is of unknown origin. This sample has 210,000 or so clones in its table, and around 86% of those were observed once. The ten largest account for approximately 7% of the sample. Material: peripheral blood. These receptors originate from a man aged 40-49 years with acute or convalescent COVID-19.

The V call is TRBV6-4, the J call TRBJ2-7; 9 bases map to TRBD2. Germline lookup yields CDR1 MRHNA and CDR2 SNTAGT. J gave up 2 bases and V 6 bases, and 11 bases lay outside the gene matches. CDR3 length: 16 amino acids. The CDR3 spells CASRVIAGAGPYEQYF. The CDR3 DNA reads TGTGCCAGCAGGGTGATAGCGGGGGCCGGCCCCTACGAGCAGTACTTC.

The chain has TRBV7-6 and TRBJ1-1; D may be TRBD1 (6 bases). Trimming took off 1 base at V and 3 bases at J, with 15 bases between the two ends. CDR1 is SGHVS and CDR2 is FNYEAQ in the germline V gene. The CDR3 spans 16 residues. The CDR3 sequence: CASSLGGQGPYTEAFF. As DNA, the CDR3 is TGTGCCAGCAGCTTAGGGGGCCAGGGGCCGTACACTGAAGCTTTCTTT.

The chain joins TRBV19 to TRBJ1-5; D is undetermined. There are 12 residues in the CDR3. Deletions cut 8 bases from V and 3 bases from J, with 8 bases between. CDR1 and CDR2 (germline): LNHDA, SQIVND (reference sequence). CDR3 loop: CASSGYNQPQHF. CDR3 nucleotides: TGTGCCAGTTCGGGTTACAATCAGCCCCAGCATTTT.

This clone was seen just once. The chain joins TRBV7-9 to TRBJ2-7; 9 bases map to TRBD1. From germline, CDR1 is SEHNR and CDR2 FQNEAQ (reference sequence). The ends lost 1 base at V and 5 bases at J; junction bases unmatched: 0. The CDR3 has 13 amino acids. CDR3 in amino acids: CASSLGTGDEQYF. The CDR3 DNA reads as TGTGCCAGCAGCTTAGGGACAGGGGACGAGCAGTACTTC.

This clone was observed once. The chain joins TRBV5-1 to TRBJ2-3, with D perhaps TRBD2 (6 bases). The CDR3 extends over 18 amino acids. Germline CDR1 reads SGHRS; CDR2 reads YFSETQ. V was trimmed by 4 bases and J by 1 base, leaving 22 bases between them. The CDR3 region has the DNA TGCGCCAGCAGCCTAGAAGGGACGGGGGTATCGGGCACAGATACGCAGTATTTT. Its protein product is CASSLEGTGVSGTDTQYF. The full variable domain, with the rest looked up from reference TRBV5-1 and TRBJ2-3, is KAGVTQTPRYLIKTRGQQVTLSCSPISGHRSVSWYQQTPGQGLQFLFEYFSETQRNKGNFPGRFSGRQFSNSRSEMNVSTLELGDSALYLCASSLEGTGVSGTDTQYFGPGTRLTVL.

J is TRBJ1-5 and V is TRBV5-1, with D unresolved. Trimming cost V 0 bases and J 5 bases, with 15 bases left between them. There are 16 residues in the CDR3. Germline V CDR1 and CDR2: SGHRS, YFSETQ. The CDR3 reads CASSLEGLRGDQPQHF. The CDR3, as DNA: TGCGCCAGCAGCTTGGAAGGCTTGAGAGGAGATCAGCCCCAGCATTTT.

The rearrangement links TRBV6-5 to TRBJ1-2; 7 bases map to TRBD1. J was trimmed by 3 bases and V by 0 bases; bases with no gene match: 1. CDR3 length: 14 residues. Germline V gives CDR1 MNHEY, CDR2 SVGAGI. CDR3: CASSYSGTDYGYTF. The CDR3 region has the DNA TGTGCCAGCAGTTACTCTGGGACAGACTATGGCTACACCTTC.

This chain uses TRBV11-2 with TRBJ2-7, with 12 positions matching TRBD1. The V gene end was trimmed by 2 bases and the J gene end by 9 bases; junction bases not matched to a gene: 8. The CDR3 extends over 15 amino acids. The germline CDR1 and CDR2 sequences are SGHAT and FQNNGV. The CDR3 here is CASSLPGQGAWVQYF. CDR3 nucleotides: TGTGCCAGCAGCTTACCGGGACAGGGGGCCTGGGTGCAGTACTTC.

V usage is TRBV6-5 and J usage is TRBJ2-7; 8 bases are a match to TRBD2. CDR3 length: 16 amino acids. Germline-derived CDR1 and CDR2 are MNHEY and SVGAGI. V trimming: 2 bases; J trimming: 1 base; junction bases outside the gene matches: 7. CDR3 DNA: TGTGCCAGCAGTTACAGTCGGGCTAGCGGGTCCTACGAGCAGTACTTC. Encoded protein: CASSYSRASGSYEQYF.

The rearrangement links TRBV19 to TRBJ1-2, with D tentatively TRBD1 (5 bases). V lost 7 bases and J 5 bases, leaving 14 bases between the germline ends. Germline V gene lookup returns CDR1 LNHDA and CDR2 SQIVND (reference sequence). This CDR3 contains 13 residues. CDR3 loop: CASKGRGFYGYTF. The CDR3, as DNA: TGTGCCAGTAAGGGGCGGGGTTTTTATGGCTACACCTTC.

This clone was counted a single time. CDR3 nucleotides: TGTGCCAGCAGCGGAGGACTTTCTGGTCGCGGGTCAAATTCACCCCTCCACTTT. It codes for CASSGGLSGRGSNSPLHF. The rearrangement joins TRBV5-4 to TRBJ1-6; the D is unclear. V gave up 4 bases and J gave up 7 bases, with 24 bases separating them. The CDR3 extends over 18 amino acids. Germline CDR1 and CDR2: SGHNT and YYREEE (reference sequence).

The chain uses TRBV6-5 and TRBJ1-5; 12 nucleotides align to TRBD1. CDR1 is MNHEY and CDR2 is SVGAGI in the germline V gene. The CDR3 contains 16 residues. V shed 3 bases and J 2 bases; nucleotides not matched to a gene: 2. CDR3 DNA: TGTGCCAGCAGTTATGGGACAGGGGGCCGCAATCAGCCCCAGCATTTT. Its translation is CASSYGTGGRNQPQHF.

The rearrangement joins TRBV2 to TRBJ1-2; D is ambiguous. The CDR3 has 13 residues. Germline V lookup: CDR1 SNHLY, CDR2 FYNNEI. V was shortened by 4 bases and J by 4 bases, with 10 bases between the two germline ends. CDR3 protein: CASSVEDAYGYTF. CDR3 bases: TGTGCCAGCAGTGTGGAGGACGCCTATGGCTACACCTTC. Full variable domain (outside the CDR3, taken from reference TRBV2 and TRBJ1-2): EPEVTQTPSHQVTQMGQEVILRCVPISNHLYFYWYRQILGQKVEFLVSFYNNEISEKSEIFDDQFSVERPDGSNFTLKIRSTKLEDSAMYFCASSVEDAYGYTFGSGTRLTVV.

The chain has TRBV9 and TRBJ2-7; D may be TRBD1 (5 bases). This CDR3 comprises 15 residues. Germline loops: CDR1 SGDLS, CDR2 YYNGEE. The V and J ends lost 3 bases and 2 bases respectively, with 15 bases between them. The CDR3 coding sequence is TGTGCCAGCAGCGGAGGAGACAGTCCAACCTACGAGCAGTACTTC. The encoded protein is CASSGGDSPTYEQYF.

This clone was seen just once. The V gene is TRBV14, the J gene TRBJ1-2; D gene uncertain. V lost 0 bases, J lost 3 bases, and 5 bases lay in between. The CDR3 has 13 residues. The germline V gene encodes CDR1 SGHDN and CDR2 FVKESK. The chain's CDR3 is CASSQDTYYGYTF. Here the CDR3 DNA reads TGTGCCAGCAGCCAAGACACATACTATGGCTACACCTTC. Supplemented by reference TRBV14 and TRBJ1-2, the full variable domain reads EAGVTQFPSHSVIEKGQTVTLRCDPISGHDNLYWYRRVMGKEIKFLLHFVKESKQDESGMPNNRFLAERTGGTYSTLKVQPAELEDSGVYFCASSQDTYYGYTFGSGTRLTVV.

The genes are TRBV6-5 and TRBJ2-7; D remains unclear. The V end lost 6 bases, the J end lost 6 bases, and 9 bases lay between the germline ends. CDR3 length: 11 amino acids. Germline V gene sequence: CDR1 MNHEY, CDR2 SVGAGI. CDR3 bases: TGTGCCAGCAGGCGTCACAGCGAGCAGTACTTC. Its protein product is CASRRHSEQYF.

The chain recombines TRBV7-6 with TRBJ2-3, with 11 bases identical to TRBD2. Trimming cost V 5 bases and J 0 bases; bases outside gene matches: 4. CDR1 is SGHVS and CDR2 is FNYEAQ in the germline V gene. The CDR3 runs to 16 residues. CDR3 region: CASSLGTSGSTDTQYF. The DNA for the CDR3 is TGTGCCAGCAGCCTCGGGACTAGCGGAAGCACAGATACGCAGTATTTT.

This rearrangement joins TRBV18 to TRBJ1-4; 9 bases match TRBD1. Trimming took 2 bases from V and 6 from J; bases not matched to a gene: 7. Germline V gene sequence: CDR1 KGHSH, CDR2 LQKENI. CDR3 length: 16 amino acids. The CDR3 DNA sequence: TGTGCCAGCTCACCAATCGGGGGACAGGGAGATGAAAAACTGTTTTTT. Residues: CASSPIGGQGDEKLFF.